The next 8 T cell receptor beta chains were all read from a single sample in a study of cytomegalovirus exposure and HLA in healthy donors. The PCR was carried out with 60 Vbeta primers and 13 Jbeta primers. Repertoires were generated with immunoSEQ multiplex PCR, while TCRdb's copy carries only in-frame clones and drops some. The sample lists about 150,000 clones, roughly 66% occurring once. The sample was PBMCs. The receptors originated from a woman between 18 and 29 years old in good health and CMV-seronegative.

The genes are TRBV28 and TRBJ2-6; perhaps TRBD2 as D (6 bases). This CDR3 contains 17 residues. Germline values: CDR1 MDHEN, CDR2 SYDVKM. Between the trimmed V and J ends, which lost 6 bases and 0 bases, there was a span of 15 bases. The CDR3 spells CASRGGAESSGANVLTF. CDR3 nucleotide sequence: TGTGCCAGCAGGGGCGGGGCGGAATCCTCTGGGGCCAACGTCCTGACTTTC.

The chain employs TRBV19 and TRBJ1-2; 9 bases are a match to TRBD1. The junction had 9 bases not matched to a gene; V was cut back by 7 bases and J by 6 bases. CDR1 is LNHDA and CDR2 is SQIVND in the germline V gene (reference sequence). This CDR3 comprises 14 residues. The CDR3 sequence: CASKGQGRLNGYTF. CDR3 DNA sequence: TGTGCCAGTAAAGGACAGGGGAGGTTAAATGGCTACACCTTC. Filled out from reference TRBV19 and TRBJ1-2, the complete variable domain reads DGGITQSPKYLFRKEGQNVTLSCEQNLNHDAMYWYRQDPGQGLRLIYYSQIVNDFQKGDIAEGYSVSREKKESFPLTVTSAQKNPTAFYLCASKGQGRLNGYTFGSGTRLTVV.

The chain couples TRBV6-6 to TRBJ1-1, with 8 positions matching TRBD1. This CDR3 contains 13 residues. CDR1 MNHNY and CDR2 SVGAGI come from the germline V gene (reference sequence). V lost 2 bases, J lost 5 bases, and 1 base stayed unmatched. The CDR3 loop is CASSYGQGTEAFF. Here the CDR3 DNA reads TGTGCCAGCAGTTACGGACAGGGAACTGAAGCTTTCTTT.

This clone was counted a few times. This sequence joins TRBV29-1 and TRBJ1-1; no firm D call. Trimming removed 8 bases from V and 0 bases from J, with 7 bases in between. The germline V gene encodes CDR1 SQVTM and CDR2 ANQGSEA. The CDR3 sequence is 11 residues long. The CDR3, as DNA: TGCAGCACTATAATGAACACTGAAGCTTTCTTT. Its translation is CSTIMNTEAFF.

J is TRBJ1-1 and V is TRBV18, with a possible D match to TRBD1 (5 bases). V was trimmed by 6 bases and J by 3 bases, leaving 14 bases between them. This CDR3 has 14 residues. Germline V CDR1 and CDR2: KGHSH, LQKENI. The CDR3, as DNA: TGTGCCAGCTCCAAGACAGCCGCTGACACTGAAGCTTTCTTT. This codes for CASSKTAADTEAFF.

This clone showed up just once. The chain is built from TRBV5-5 and TRBJ1-4, with 7 positions matching TRBD1. The CDR3 is 15 residues long. CDR1 and CDR2 from the germline V gene are SGHKS and YYEKEE (reference sequence). Unmatched junction bases numbered 8, after V lost 4 bases and J lost 5 bases. CDR3 in amino acids: CASSHYRGANEKLFF. The DNA of the CDR3 is TGTGCCAGCAGCCATTACAGGGGAGCGAATGAAAAACTGTTTTTT.

The chain uses TRBV4-3 and TRBJ1-4, with 9 bases identical to TRBD1. The CDR3 spans 15 residues. Germline V gives CDR1 LGHNA, CDR2 YSLEER. V was clipped by 6 bases and J by 7 bases; unmatched bases: 9. CDR3 nucleotide sequence: TGCGCCAGCAGTTCTACTCGGACAGGGGTTGAAAAACTGTTTTTT. It codes for CASSSTRTGVEKLFF.

The rearrangement uses TRBV27 and TRBJ2-4; weak D call: TRBD2 (5 bases). CDR3 size: 16 residues. Germline CDR1 is MNHEY and CDR2 is SMNVEV (reference sequence). Trimming removed 2 bases from V and 0 bases from J, with 11 bases in between. CDR3 region: CASSLQWELAKNIQYF. CDR3 sequence (DNA): TGTGCCAGCAGTTTACAGTGGGAGCTAGCCAAAAACATTCAGTACTTC.